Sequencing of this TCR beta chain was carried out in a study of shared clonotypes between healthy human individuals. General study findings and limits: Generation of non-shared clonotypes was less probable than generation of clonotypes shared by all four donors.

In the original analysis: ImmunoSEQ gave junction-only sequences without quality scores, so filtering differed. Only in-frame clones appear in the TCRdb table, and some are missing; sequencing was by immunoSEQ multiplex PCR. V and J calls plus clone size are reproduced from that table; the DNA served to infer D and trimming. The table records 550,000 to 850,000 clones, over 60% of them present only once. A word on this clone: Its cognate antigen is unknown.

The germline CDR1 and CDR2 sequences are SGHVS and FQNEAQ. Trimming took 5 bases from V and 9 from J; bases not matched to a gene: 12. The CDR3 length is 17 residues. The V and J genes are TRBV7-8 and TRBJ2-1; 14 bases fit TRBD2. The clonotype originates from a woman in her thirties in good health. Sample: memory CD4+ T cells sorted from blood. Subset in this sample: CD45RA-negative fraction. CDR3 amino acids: CASSRGGTSGRRGEQFF. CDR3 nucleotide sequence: TGTGCCAGCAGCCGGGGAGGGACTAGCGGGAGAAGAGGTGAGCAGTTCTTC.